The clone carrying this TCR beta chain has a single count. The entry originates in a study of blood T cell repertoires in COVID-19. V was pared by 5 bases and J by 8 bases, with 15 bases of the junction left unmatched. The CDR3 is 16 residues long. The germline CDR1 and CDR2 sequences are SEHNR and FQNEAQ (reference sequence). Per the study methods: Quantification of nucleated cells was approximated via reference gene primer amplification. Profiling relied on immunoSEQ multiplex PCR, and the TCRdb table lists in-frame clones only, not all of them. V, J and clone size are those of that table, while D and trimming were read from the DNA. The sample yields tens of thousands of clones, about 70% seen once.

Sample: peripheral blood. This sequence originates from a man aged 45 to 65 with active or convalescent COVID-19. This chain connects TRBV7-9 to TRBJ2-1; 7 bases are a match to TRBD2. For the CDR3, the DNA is TGTGCCAGCAGCGAACCCTCGGCGGGGGTGTTCCATGAGCAGTTCTTC. Residues: CASSEPSAGVFHEQFF.